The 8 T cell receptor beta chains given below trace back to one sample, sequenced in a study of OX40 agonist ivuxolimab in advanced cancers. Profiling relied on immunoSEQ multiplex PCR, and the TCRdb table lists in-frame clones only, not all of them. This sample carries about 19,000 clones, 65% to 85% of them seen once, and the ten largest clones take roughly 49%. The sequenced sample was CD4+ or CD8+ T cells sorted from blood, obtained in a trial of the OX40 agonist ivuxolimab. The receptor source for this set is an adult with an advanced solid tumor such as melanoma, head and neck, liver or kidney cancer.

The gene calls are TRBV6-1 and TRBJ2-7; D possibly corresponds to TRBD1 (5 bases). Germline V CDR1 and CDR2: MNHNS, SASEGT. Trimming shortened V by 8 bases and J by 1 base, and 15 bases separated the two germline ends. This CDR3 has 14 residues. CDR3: CASLDTGQSYEQYF. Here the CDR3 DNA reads TGTGCCAGCTTGGACACTGGGCAGTCCTACGAGCAGTACTTC.

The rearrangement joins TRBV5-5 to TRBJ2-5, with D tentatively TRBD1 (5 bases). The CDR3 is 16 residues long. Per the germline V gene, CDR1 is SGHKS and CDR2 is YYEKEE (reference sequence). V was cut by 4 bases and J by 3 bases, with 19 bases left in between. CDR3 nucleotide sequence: TGTGCCAGCAGCCCCCGGCCAGGGCTTCCAGAAGAGACCCAGTACTTC. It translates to CASSPRPGLPEETQYF.

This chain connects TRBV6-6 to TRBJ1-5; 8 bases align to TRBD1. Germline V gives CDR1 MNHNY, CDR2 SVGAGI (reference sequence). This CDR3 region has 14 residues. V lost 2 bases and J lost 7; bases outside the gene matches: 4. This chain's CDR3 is CASSYTGGGQPQHF. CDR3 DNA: TGTGCCAGCAGTTACACAGGGGGAGGACAGCCCCAGCATTTT.

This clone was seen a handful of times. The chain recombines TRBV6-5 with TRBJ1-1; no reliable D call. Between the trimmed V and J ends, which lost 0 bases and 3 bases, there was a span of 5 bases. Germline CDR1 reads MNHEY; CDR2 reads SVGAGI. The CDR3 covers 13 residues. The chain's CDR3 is CASSYSTHTEAFF. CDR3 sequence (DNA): TGTGCCAGCAGTTACTCGACACACACTGAAGCTTTCTTT.

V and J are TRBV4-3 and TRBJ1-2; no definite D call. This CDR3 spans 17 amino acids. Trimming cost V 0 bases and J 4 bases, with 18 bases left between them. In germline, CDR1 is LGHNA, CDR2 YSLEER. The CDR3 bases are TGCGCCAGCAGCCAAGAGAGACCCCTAGCAAAGAGCTATGGCTACACCTTC. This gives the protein CASSQERPLAKSYGYTF.

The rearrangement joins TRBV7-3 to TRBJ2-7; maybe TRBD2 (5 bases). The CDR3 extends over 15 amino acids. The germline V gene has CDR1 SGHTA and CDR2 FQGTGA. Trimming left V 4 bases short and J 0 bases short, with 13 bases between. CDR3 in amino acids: CASSYGVQPSYEQYF. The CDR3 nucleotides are TGTGCCAGCAGCTACGGGGTTCAACCCTCCTACGAGCAGTACTTC.

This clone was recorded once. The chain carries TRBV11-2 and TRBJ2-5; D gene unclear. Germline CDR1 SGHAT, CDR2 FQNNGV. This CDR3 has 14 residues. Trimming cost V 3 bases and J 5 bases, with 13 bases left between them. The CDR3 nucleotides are TGTGCCAGCAGCTTTCGAGAGGACGGGGAGACCCAGTACTTC. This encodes CASSFREDGETQYF.

The CDR3 region is CASSPVGYTF. CDR3 DNA: TGTGCCAGCAGCCCCGTAGGCTACACCTTC. The V call is TRBV7-9, the J call TRBJ1-2; D is uncertain. This CDR3 has 10 amino acids. The germline gives CDR1 SEHNR, CDR2 FQNEAQ (reference sequence). V lost 5 bases to trimming and J lost 8 bases, with 6 bases between them.